The sequence of this T cell receptor (beta chain) was determined in a study of molecular identifiers for immune sequencing clone quantification. Study-level findings and limits: Detection of one spiked Jurkat cell's TCR RNA reportedly worked in around 1 million naive cells. Highly expanded clone sizes could be underestimated by identical TCR molecules sharing a barcode.

Methods described previously, with TCR primers listed, were used for bulk TCR libraries. TCRdb reprocessed the PCR reads via MiXCR and lists one record per CDR3 protein. The sample has some 35,000 distinct CDR3 sequences, about 18% seen once; the top ten hold approximately 1.2%. The naive CD8 libraries originated from between about 18,000 and 1,000,000 sorted cells and drew on 10%, 30% or 50% RNA. The V gene lost 3 bases and the J gene lost 2 bases, with 13 bases spanning the gap. The germline gives CDR1 LNHDA, CDR2 SQIVND (reference sequence). The CDR3 sequence is 15 residues long. A note on this clonotype: Its specificity is unknown.

Sequencing was performed on naive CD8+ T cells from blood, with Jurkat cell RNA spiked in. The subset denotes: FACS-sorted CD8+CD4-CCR7+CD45RA+ naive T cells. V is TRBV19 and J is TRBJ2-5, with D possibly being TRBD1 (6 bases). The TCR was taken from a human donor in good health. Some libraries in this study had Jurkat cell RNA spiked in. CDR3 loop: CASSIQGPLQETQYF. CDR3 DNA sequence: TGTGCCAGTAGTATTCAGGGGCCCCTGCAAGAGACCCAGTACTTC.